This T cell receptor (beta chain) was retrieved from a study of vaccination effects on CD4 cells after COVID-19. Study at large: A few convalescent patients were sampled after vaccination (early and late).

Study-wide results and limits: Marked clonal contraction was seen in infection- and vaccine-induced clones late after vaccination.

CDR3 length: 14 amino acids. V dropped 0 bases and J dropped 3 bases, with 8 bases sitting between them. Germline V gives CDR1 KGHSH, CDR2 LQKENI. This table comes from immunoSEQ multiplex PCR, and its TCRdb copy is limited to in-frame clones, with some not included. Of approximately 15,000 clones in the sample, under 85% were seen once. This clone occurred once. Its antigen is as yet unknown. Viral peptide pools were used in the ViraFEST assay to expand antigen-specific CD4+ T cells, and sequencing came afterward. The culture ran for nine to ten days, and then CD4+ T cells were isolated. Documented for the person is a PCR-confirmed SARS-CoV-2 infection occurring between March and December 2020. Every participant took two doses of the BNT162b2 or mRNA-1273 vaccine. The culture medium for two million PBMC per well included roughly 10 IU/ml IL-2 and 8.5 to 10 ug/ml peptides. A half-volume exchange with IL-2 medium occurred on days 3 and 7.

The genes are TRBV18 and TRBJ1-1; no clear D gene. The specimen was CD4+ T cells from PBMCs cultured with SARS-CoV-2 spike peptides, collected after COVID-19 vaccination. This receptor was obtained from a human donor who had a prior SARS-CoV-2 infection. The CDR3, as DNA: TGTGCCAGCTCACCACCTTACGGAGACACTGAAGCTTTCTTT. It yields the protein CASSPPYGDTEAFF.